The clone carrying this T cell receptor (beta chain) came up once. The CDR3 has 16 residues. After removal of 5 bases from V and 2 bases from J, the junction contained 8 bases not matched to a gene. Germline V gives CDR1 MNHEY, CDR2 SMNVEV (reference sequence). Sequencing was performed with immunoSEQ multiplex PCR; in TCRdb, only in-frame clones are kept and a portion is missing. This sample has 130,000 to 150,000 clones, with roughly 79% found just once. The data were obtained in a study of blood T cell repertoires in COVID-19. On the study more broadly: Samples of COVID-19 (acute and convalescent) were obtained from the United States, Italy and Spain.

The rearrangement uses TRBV27 and TRBJ1-4; 7 bases match TRBD1. The specimen was peripheral blood. This sequence was found in a human donor in a cohort sampled during active COVID-19. In nucleotides, the CDR3 is TGTGCCAGCAGTCCACACCCGACAGGGACTAATGAAAAACTGTTTTTT. It encodes CASSPHPTGTNEKLFF.